This TCR beta chain was captured by sequencing in a study of vaccination and CD4 T cells after COVID-19. Stated treatment: approximately 9-day PBMC culture with coronavirus spike peptide pools or control peptides (ViraFEST assay). CD4+ T cells were isolated by negative selection after about ten days of culture. Oncomine TCR Beta short-read sequencing was applied to DNA from cultured CD4+ T cells. Extraction of genomic DNA was performed on cultured CD4+ T cells. One entry per CDR3 protein, called by TCRdb with MiXCR from the PCR reads. There are over 15,000 distinct CDR3 sequences in the sample; about three quarters occur only once, and 8.5% to 10% lies in the top ten. The CDR3 is 14 residues long. Germline assignment: CDR1 LNHDA and CDR2 SQIVND (reference sequence). Trimming removed 6 bases at V and 2 bases at J, with 13 bases between. This clonotype showed up just once. Its antigen is not known.

This rearrangement joins TRBV19 to TRBJ1-2; maybe TRBD1 (6 bases). The TCR sequence derives from a human donor who received a COVID-19 vaccine. This sample comprised CD4+ T cells from blood, cultured in vitro, obtained after SARS-CoV-2 vaccination. The CDR3 here is CASRTGTSNYGYTF. DNA of the CDR3: TGTGCCAGTAGGACCGGGACATCAAACTATGGCTACACCTTC. Full variable domain (missing parts from reference TRBV19 and TRBJ1-2): DGGITQSPKYLFRKEGQNVTLSCEQNLNHDAMYWYRQDPGQGLRLIYYSQIVNDFQKGDIAEGYSVSREKKESFPLTVTSAQKNPTAFYLCASRTGTSNYGYTFGSGTRLTVV.